The entry below describes one T cell receptor beta chain. Its target is unknown. These data are taken from a study of beta chain features in type 1 diabetes. Notes on the study in general: Significant though moderate, a shortening of TCRB CDR3s appeared in all four CD4+ subsets of Type 1 diabetes patients.

The authors reverse transcribed all of the isolated RNA, so sequencing captured expressed TCRB transcripts. The average read count of naive, central memory and regulatory T cell samples was approximately 3.5 million. TCRdb's table, derived via immunoSEQ multiplex PCR, lists solely in-frame clones and lacks some. This sample yields approximately 250,000 clones, of which approximately 16% are seen a single time; roughly 0.08% belongs to the top ten. Trimming removed 1 base from V and 6 bases from J, with 8 bases in between. This CDR3 is built from 13 residues. CDR1 LNHNV and CDR2 YYDKDF come from the germline V gene (reference sequence).

The V gene is TRBV15, the J gene TRBJ2-3; D not resolved. Sequencing was performed on naive CD4+ T cells from blood. The origin of this receptor is a man aged 25-45 years with type 1 diabetes. The CDR3 protein is CATSRAPSDTQYF. CDR3 coding DNA: TGTGCCACCAGCAGAGCGCCCTCGGATACGCAGTATTTT.